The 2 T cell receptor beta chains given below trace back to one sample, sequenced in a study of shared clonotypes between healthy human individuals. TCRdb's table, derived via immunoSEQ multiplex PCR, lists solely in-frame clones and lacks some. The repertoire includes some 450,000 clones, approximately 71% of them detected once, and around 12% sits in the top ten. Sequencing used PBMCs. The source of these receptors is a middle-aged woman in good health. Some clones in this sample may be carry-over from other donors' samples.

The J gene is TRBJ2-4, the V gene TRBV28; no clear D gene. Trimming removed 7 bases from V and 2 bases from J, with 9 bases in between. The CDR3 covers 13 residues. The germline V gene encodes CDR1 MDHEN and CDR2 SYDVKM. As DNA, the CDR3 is TGTGCCAGCAACCCAGCTTCCAAAAACATTCAGTACTTC. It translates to CASNPASKNIQYF.

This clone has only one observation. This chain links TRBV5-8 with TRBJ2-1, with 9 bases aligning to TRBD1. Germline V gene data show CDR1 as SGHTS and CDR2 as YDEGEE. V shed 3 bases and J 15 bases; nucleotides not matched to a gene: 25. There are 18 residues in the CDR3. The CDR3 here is CASSSLPHGQGKGMAWFF. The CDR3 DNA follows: TGTGCCAGCAGCTCATTACCCCATGGACAGGGGAAGGGCATGGCTTGGTTCTTC.